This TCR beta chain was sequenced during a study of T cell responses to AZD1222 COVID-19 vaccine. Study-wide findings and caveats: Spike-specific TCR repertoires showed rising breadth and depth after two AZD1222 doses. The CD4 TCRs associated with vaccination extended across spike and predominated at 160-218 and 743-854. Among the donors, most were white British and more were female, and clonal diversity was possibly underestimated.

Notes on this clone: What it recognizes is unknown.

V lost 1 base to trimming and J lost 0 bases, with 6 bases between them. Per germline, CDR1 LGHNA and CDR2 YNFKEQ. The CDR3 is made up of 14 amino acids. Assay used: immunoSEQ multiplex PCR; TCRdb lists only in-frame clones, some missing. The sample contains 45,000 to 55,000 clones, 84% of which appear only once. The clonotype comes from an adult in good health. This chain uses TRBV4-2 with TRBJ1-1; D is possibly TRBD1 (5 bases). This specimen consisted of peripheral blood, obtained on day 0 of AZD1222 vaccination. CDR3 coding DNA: TGTGCCAGCAGCCAAGGGGACGTGAACACTGAAGCTTTCTTT. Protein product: CASSQGDVNTEAFF.